Below, 27 T cell receptor beta chains from the same sample are listed, as sequenced in a study of response to subunit inactivated influenza vaccine (dated by TCRdb to about 2018). Library generation was performed with RT-PCR. For sequencing, an Illumina HiSeq 2500 was employed. TCRdb ran its own pipeline on the public reads, namely fastp trimming at Q25 and MiXCR clone calling, and kept in-frame beta chains. One record per CDR3 amino acid sequence lists the most common genes and DNA. This sample gives 400,000 to 650,000 distinct CDR3 sequences in total; around 7.7% of them show up just once. Roughly 13% of the sample rests with the top ten. The source was PBMCs from blood, collected about 24 months after vaccination. The receptors shown here come from a man between 50 and 75 years old who received an inactivated influenza vaccine. Donor details come from another sample of the same person, matched by shared clones.

The chain links TRBV4-2 to TRBJ2-1; perhaps TRBD2 as D (6 bases). Germline V gene data show CDR1 as LGHNA and CDR2 as YNFKEQ. Trimming removed 0 bases from V and 9 bases from J, with 21 bases in between. This CDR3 comprises 17 residues. CDR3 sequence: CASSQDIRRVQGSEQFF. Here the CDR3 DNA reads TGTGCCAGCAGCCAAGATATTAGGAGGGTCCAAGGGAGTGAGCAGTTCTTC.

This clonotype was recorded many times. The rearrangement uses TRBV4-1 and TRBJ1-2; no clear D gene. Germline CDR1 is MGHRA and CDR2 is YSYEKL. The V end lost 1 base, the J end lost 5 bases, and 8 bases lay between the germline ends. This CDR3 region has 13 residues. As DNA, the CDR3 is TGCGCCAGCAGCCAAGTCGTAGCGTATGGCTACACCTTC. It specifies CASSQVVAYGYTF.

The chain is built from TRBV4-2 and TRBJ2-7, with D maybe TRBD1 (5 bases). This CDR3 is built from 14 residues. The germline gives CDR1 LGHNA, CDR2 YNFKEQ. V was trimmed by 1 base and J by 3 bases, leaving 10 bases between them. CDR3 sequence reads: CASSQGQNLYEQYF. The CDR3 bases are TGTGCCAGCAGCCAAGGACAGAACCTCTACGAGCAGTACTTC.

The chain is built from TRBV10-3 and TRBJ2-7; 11 bases map to TRBD2. The CDR3 covers 15 residues. Germline V lookup: CDR1 ENHRY, CDR2 SYGVKD. V lost 3 bases and J lost 6; bases outside the gene matches: 7. The CDR3 sequence is CAISDVRTSGPEQYF. DNA for the CDR3: TGTGCCATCAGTGATGTTAGGACTAGCGGGCCCGAGCAGTACTTC.

The chain joins TRBV29-1 to TRBJ2-7; 14 bases align to TRBD2. The germline V gene encodes CDR1 SQVTM and CDR2 ANQGSEA. The CDR3 is 14 amino acids. V lost 6 bases to trimming and J lost 3 bases; unmatched junction nucleotides: 4. DNA of the CDR3: TGCAGCGTAGGGACTAGCGGGAGAGTCTACGAGCAGTACTTC. Its translation is CSVGTSGRVYEQYF.

In this sample, this clonotype turned up a few times. The V gene is TRBV7-8, the J gene TRBJ2-7; 7 nucleotides agree with TRBD2. With 1 base clipped from V and 2 bases from J, the junction kept 5 bases outside the gene matches. The CDR3 length is 15 residues. Germline CDR1 reads SGHVS; CDR2 reads FQNEAQ. The CDR3 loop reads CASSLGGGPAYEQYF. The CDR3 region has the DNA TGTGCCAGCAGCTTAGGCGGGGGTCCCGCCTACGAGCAGTACTTC.

This clonotype was seen ten or more times. The V gene is TRBV18, the J gene TRBJ1-1, with D perhaps TRBD1 (5 bases). CDR1 and CDR2 (germline): KGHSH, LQKENI. CDR3 length: 15 residues. The V and J ends lost 2 bases and 4 bases respectively, with 14 bases between them. CDR3 loop: CASSPGGGWLTEAFF. The CDR3 coding sequence is TGTGCCAGCTCACCAGGCGGGGGTTGGCTCACTGAAGCTTTCTTT.

This clonotype was observed a handful of times. The CDR3 reads CASSTSLDASPDTQYF. The CDR3 DNA reads as TGTGCCAGCAGCACCTCCTTGGACGCAAGCCCGGATACGCAGTATTTT. This sequence joins TRBV9 and TRBJ2-3; no clear D gene. V was cut by 4 bases and J by 6 bases, with 21 bases left in between. Germline V gene data show CDR1 as SGDLS and CDR2 as YYNGEE. The length of the CDR3 is 16 residues.

This clonotype showed up just a few times. Being one base from a much bigger clone, this may be a read error. This chain uses TRBV12-3 or TRBV12-4 with TRBJ2-7, with D maybe TRBD2 (5 bases). The V end was cut by 4 bases, the J end by 2 bases, with 6 bases between. The CDR3 consists of 12 residues. The CDR3 nucleotides are TGTGCCAGCAGTTACGGGACCTACGAGCAGTACTTC. The encoded protein is CASSYGTYEQYF.

This clonotype appeared a few times. The chain carries TRBV4-3 and TRBJ2-7, with 13 bases lining up with TRBD2. The CDR3 is 15 residues long. From germline, CDR1 is LGHNA and CDR2 YSLEER. The V and J ends lost 4 bases and 5 bases, in that order; junction bases with no gene match: 5. The CDR3 region has the DNA TGCGCCAGCAGCCGGGGACTAGCGGGAAGGAACGAGCAGTACTTC. Translation gives CASSRGLAGRNEQYF.

In this sample, this clonotype turned up many times. The chain carries TRBV24-1 and TRBJ2-3, with D tentatively TRBD1 (6 bases). CDR3 length: 15 amino acids. Germline assignment: CDR1 KGHDR and CDR2 SFDVKD. The V gene lost 0 bases and the J gene lost 4 bases, with 10 bases spanning the gap. DNA for the CDR3: TGTGCCACCAGTGATTTGAGGACAGTGCCAGATACGCAGTATTTT. Amino acid sequence: CATSDLRTVPDTQYF.

This clonotype was seen more than once but under ten times. The chain employs TRBV10-3 and TRBJ2-3, with 8 bases aligning to TRBD1. V shed 5 bases, J shed 1 base, and the junction held 11 bases outside the gene matches. Germline V gene data show CDR1 as ENHRY and CDR2 as SYGVKD. The CDR3 is 17 amino acids. CDR3 sequence (DNA): TGTGCCATCAGTCACCCGACAGGGGACAGTGGCACAGATACGCAGTATTTT. This codes for CAISHPTGDSGTDTQYF.

The rearrangement uses TRBV5-5 and TRBJ2-7, with D possibly matching TRBD1 (6 bases). CDR3 length: 17 amino acids. Germline CDR1 is SGHKS and CDR2 is YYEKEE (reference sequence). V lost 4 bases, J lost 7 bases, and 27 bases lay in between. CDR3 loop: CASSLRDVNRAPREQYF. DNA of the CDR3: TGTGCCAGCAGCCTCAGGGACGTTAACAGGGCCCCTAGAGAGCAGTACTTC. Full variable domain (rest looked up from reference TRBV5-5 and TRBJ2-7): DAGVTQSPTHLIKTRGQQVTLRCSPISGHKSVSWYQQVLGQGPQFIFQYYEKEERGRGNFPDRFSARQFPNYSSELNVNALLLGDSALYLCASSLRDVNRAPREQYFGPGTRLTVT.

The chain carries TRBV9 and TRBJ2-5; the match to TRBD1 covers 7 bases. The germline CDR1 and CDR2 sequences are SGDLS and YYNGEE. The CDR3 is 16 residues long. V lost 0 bases, J lost 1 base, and 6 bases stayed unmatched. CDR3 protein: CASSVAIRDSQETQYF. Written as DNA, the CDR3 is TGTGCCAGCAGCGTAGCGATCCGGGACAGCCAAGAGACCCAGTACTTC. Drawing the rest from reference TRBV9 and TRBJ2-5, the complete variable domain is DSGVTQTPKHLITATGQRVTLRCSPRSGDLSVYWYQQSLDQGLQFLIQYYNGEERAKGNILERFSAQQFPDLHSELNLSSLELGDSALYFCASSVAIRDSQETQYFGPGTRLLVL.

In its sample, this clonotype was seen a few times. The genes are TRBV4-2 and TRBJ1-4; D is perhaps TRBD1 (6 bases). V dropped 3 bases and J dropped 8 bases, with 13 bases sitting between them. Germline assignment: CDR1 LGHNA and CDR2 YNFKEQ. This CDR3 has 14 residues. The CDR3 DNA reads as TGTGCCAGCAGCCATAAGGGCGACAGGGAAAAACTGTTTTTT. This sequence encodes CASSHKGDREKLFF.

This chain uses TRBV20-1 with TRBJ2-6; maybe TRBD2 (5 bases). The length of the CDR3 is 17 residues. V shed 6 bases and J shed 0 bases, with 18 bases lying between them. Germline lookup yields CDR1 DFQATT and CDR2 SNEGSKA (reference sequence). CDR3 residues: CSALGGSSSSGANVLTF. The CDR3 coding sequence is TGCAGTGCCCTAGGAGGCAGTTCAAGCTCTGGGGCCAACGTCCTGACTTTC.

Ten or more counts support this clonotype. The rearrangement joins TRBV30 to TRBJ2-1; the match to TRBD1 covers 7 bases. This CDR3 comprises 15 residues. V was pared by 0 bases and J by 7 bases, with 9 bases of the junction left unmatched. Looked up from germline, CDR1 is GTSNPN and CDR2 is SVGIG (reference sequence). CDR3 nucleotide sequence: TGTGCCTGGAGTGTACCCCTTCAGGGGGTAAATGAGCAGTTCTTC. It codes for CAWSVPLQGVNEQFF.

This clonotype was counted many times. V and J are TRBV5-6 and TRBJ2-7; D uncertain. V lost 0 bases, J lost 0 bases, and 13 bases lay in between. The germline V gene has CDR1 SGHDT and CDR2 YYEEEE. The CDR3 contains 16 residues. The DNA for the CDR3 is TGTGCCAGCAGCTTGGTTTTCAGTAGTATCTCCTACGAGCAGTACTTC. It encodes CASSLVFSSISYEQYF.

In this sample, this clonotype turned up many times. The chain has TRBV5-1 and TRBJ2-5; D possibly corresponds to TRBD1 (5 bases). V shed 4 bases and J shed 1 base, with 11 bases lying between them. This CDR3 contains 14 residues. CDR1 is SGHRS, CDR2 YFSETQ, per germline. DNA for the CDR3: TGCGCCAGCAGCATAGGACATGCCCAAGAGACCCAGTACTTC. This encodes CASSIGHAQETQYF. Using reference TRBV5-1 and TRBJ2-5 for the parts outside the CDR3, the full variable domain is KAGVTQTPRYLIKTRGQQVTLSCSPISGHRSVSWYQQTPGQGLQFLFEYFSETQRNKGNFPGRFSGRQFSNSRSEMNVSTLELGDSALYLCASSIGHAQETQYFGPGTRLLVL.

In this sample, this clonotype turned up many times. The genes are TRBV14 and TRBJ2-1; D ambiguous. Germline CDR1 is SGHDN and CDR2 is FVKESK. The CDR3 length is 18 residues. V was pared by 1 base and J by 0 bases, with 16 bases between. CDR3 in amino acids: CASSQGRPPGYSYNEQFF. Written as DNA, the CDR3 is TGTGCCAGCAGCCAAGGGCGTCCCCCAGGATACTCCTACAATGAGCAGTTCTTC.

This clonotype was observed many times. The V gene is TRBV28, the J gene TRBJ2-1, with D unclear. V gave up 5 bases and J gave up 9 bases, with 14 bases separating them. CDR1 and CDR2 (germline): MDHEN, SYDVKM. The CDR3 is 13 amino acids. The CDR3 nucleotides read TGTGCCAGCAGTGTATCTATCGTTGGTGAGCAGTTCTTC. Translated: CASSVSIVGEQFF.

With respect to this clonotype: Germline and junction disagree at one end, which may indicate a read error. This chain links TRBV7-7 with TRBJ1-5; a weak D match, TRBD1 (6 bases). The CDR3 extends over 14 amino acids. Germline V CDR1 and CDR2: SSHAT, FNYEAQ (reference sequence). CDR3 loop: CASSLGTKNQPQHF. The DNA for the CDR3 is TGTGCTAGCAGCTTAGGGACAAAGAATCAGCCCCAGCATTTT.

The chain couples TRBV2 to TRBJ2-2; D unresolved. Deletions cut 4 bases from V and 1 base from J, with 7 bases between. The germline V gene has CDR1 SNHLY and CDR2 FYNNEI. CDR3 length equals 14 residues. CDR3 residues: CASSGLMNTGELFF. The CDR3, as DNA: TGTGCCAGCAGTGGGCTTATGAACACCGGGGAGCTGTTTTTT.

In its sample, this clonotype was seen many times. The chain joins TRBV15 to TRBJ2-1; 8 bases match TRBD2. CDR1 is LNHNV, CDR2 YYDKDF, per germline (reference sequence). The CDR3 extends over 17 amino acids. V lost 5 bases to trimming and J lost 7 bases; unmatched junction nucleotides: 16. The CDR3 here is CATSGRAGTSPRNEQFF. The DNA of the CDR3 is TGTGCCACCAGCGGTCGAGCCGGGACTAGTCCCAGGAATGAGCAGTTCTTC.

This clonotype showed up just a few times. This chain connects TRBV6-5 to TRBJ2-5; 10 nucleotides line up with TRBD2. The CDR3 has 17 amino acids. In germline, CDR1 is MNHEY, CDR2 SVGAGI. V lost 2 bases and J lost 3; bases outside the gene matches: 9. This CDR3 reads CASSYRLGTSEEETQYF. Written as DNA, the CDR3 is TGTGCCAGCAGTTACCGACTCGGGACTAGCGAAGAAGAGACCCAGTACTTC.

This clonotype has a count of ten or more. The chain joins TRBV15 to TRBJ2-3; D not resolved. Per germline, CDR1 LNHNV and CDR2 YYDKDF (reference sequence). This CDR3 has 13 residues. V was cut by 3 bases and J by 3 bases, with 7 bases left in between. CDR3 region: CATSSQQTDTQYF. The CDR3 DNA reads TGTGCCACCAGCAGCCAGCAGACAGATACGCAGTATTTT.

This clonotype was observed many times. The rearrangement uses TRBV4-3 and TRBJ1-4, with 7 bases fitting TRBD1. The CDR3 extends over 13 amino acids. The V gene end was trimmed by 3 bases and the J gene end by 7 bases; junction bases not matched to a gene: 2. Germline lookup yields CDR1 LGHNA and CDR2 YSLEER. The CDR3 coding sequence is TGCGCCAGCAGCCACCGGGACAGTGAAAAACTGTTTTTT. Translating it yields CASSHRDSEKLFF.